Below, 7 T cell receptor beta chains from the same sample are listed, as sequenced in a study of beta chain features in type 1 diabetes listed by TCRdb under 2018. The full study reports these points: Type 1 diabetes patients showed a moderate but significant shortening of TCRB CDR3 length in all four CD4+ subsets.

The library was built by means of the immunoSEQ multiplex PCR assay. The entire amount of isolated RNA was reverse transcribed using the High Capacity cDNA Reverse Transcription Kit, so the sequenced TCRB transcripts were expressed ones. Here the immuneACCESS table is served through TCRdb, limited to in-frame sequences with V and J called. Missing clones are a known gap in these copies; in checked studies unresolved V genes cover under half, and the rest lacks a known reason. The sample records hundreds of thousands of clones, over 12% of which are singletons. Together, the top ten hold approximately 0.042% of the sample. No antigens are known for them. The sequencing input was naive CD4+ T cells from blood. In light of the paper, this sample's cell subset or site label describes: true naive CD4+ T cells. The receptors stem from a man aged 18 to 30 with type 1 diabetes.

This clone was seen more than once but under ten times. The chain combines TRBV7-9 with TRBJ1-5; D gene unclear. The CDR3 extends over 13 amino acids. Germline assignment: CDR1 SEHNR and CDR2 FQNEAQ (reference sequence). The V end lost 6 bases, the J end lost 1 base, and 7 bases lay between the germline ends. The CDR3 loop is CASSPISNQPQHF. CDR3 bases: TGTGCCAGCAGTCCGATCAGCAATCAGCCCCAGCATTTT.

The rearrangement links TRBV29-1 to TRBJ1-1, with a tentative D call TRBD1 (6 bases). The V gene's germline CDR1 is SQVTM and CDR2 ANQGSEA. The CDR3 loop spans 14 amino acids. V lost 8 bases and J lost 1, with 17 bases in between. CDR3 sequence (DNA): TGCAGCACTTGGACAGCTTTGTCGAACACTGAAGCTTTCTTT. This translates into CSTWTALSNTEAFF.

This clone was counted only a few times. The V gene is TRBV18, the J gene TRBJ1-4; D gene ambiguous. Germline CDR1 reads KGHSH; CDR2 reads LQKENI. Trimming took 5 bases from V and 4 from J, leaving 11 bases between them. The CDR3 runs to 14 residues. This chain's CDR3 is CASSTQRYNEKLFF. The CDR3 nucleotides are TGTGCCAGCTCAACTCAGAGATATAATGAAAAACTGTTTTTT.

CDR3 residues: CASRTGTAQETQYF. Here the CDR3 DNA reads TGTGCCAGTAGGACCGGGACAGCACAAGAGACCCAGTACTTC. The chain joins TRBV19 to TRBJ2-5, with TRBD1 matching 7 bases. Losses at the gene ends were 6 bases for V and 2 bases for J; bases not matched to a gene: 6. Germline CDR1 and CDR2: LNHDA and SQIVND (reference sequence). The CDR3 spans 14 residues.

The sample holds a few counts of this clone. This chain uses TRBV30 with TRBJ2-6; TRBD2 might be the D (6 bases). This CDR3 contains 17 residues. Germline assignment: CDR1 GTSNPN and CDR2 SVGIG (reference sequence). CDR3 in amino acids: CAQTGGDGGTGANVLTF. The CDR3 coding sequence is TGTGCACAGACTGGGGGTGACGGGGGAACTGGGGCCAACGTCCTGACTTTC.

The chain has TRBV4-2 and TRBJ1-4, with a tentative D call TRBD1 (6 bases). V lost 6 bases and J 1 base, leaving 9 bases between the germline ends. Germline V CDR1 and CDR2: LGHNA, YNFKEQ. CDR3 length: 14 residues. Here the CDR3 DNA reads TGTGCCAGCAGTCCAGGGGAAACTAATGAAAAACTGTTTTTT. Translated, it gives CASSPGETNEKLFF.

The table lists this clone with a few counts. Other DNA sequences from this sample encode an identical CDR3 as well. Here the CDR3 DNA reads TGTGCCAGCTCGCCCACTAGCGGGGGTACAGATACGCAGTATTTT. Amino acid sequence: CASSPTSGGTDTQYF. The chain employs TRBV18 and TRBJ2-3; 11 bases are a match to TRBD2. The CDR3 is 15 residues long. V dropped 6 bases and J dropped 3; count of bases not matched to a gene: 5. The germline CDR1 and CDR2 sequences are KGHSH and LQKENI.